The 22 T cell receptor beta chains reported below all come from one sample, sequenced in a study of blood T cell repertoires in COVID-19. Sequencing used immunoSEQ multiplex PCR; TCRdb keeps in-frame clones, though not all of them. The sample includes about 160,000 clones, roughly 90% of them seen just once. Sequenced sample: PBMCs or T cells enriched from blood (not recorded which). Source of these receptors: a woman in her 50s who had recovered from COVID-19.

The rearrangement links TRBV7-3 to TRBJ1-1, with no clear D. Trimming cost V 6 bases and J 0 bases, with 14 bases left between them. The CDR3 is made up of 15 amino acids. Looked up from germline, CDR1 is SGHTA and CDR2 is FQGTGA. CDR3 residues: CASSIGGPMNTEAFF. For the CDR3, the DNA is TGTGCCAGCAGTATCGGAGGGCCCATGAACACTGAAGCTTTCTTT.

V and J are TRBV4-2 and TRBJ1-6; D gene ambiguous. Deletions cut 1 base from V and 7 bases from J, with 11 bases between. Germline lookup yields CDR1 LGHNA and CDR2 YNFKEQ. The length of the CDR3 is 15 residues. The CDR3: CASSQVGETNSPLHF. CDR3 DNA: TGTGCCAGCAGCCAAGTCGGGGAAACAAATTCACCCCTCCACTTT.

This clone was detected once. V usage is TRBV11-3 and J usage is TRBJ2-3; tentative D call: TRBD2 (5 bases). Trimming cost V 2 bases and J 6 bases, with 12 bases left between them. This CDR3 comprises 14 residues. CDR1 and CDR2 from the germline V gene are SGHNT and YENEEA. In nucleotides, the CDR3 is TGTGCCAGCAGCTTACTAGGGTCGGGGGATACGCAGTATTTT. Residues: CASSLLGSGDTQYF.

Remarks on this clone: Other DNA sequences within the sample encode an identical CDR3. The CDR3 here is CASSLGQGASGYTF. DNA for the CDR3: TGTGCCAGCAGCTTAGGACAGGGGGCTAGCGGCTACACCTTC. The V gene is TRBV3-1 (or the pseudogene TRBV3-2), the J gene TRBJ1-2; 11 bases match TRBD1. With 5 bases clipped from V and 8 bases from J, the junction kept 7 bases outside the gene matches. The CDR3 runs 14 residues. Germline values: CDR1 LGHDT, CDR2 YNNKEL (reference sequence).

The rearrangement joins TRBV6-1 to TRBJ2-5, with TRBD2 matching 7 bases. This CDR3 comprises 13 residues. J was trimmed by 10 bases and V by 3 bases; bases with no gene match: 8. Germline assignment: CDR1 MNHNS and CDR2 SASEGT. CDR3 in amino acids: CASSDHGGEIQYF. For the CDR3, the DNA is TGTGCCAGCAGTGACCATGGGGGGGAAATCCAGTACTTC.

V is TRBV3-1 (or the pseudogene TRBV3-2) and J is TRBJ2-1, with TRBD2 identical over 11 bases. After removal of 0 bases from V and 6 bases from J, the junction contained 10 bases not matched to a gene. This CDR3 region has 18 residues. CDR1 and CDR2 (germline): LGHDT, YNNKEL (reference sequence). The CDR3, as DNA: TGTGCCAGCAGCCAAGATCTGGCTAGCGGGGGGAGCCTCAATGAGCAGTTCTTC. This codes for CASSQDLASGGSLNEQFF.

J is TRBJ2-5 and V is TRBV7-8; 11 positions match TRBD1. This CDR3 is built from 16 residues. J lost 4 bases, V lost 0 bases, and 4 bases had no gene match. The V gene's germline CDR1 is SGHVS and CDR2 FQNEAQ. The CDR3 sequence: CASSLASGTGGETQYF. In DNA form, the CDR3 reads TGTGCCAGCAGCTTAGCGTCGGGGACAGGGGGAGAGACCCAGTACTTC. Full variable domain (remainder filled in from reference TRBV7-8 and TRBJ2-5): GAGVSQSPRYKVAKRGQDVALRCDPISGHVSLFWYQQALGQGPEFLTYFQNEAQLDKSGLPSDRFFAERPEGSVSTLKIQRTQQEDSAVYLCASSLASGTGGETQYFGPGTRLLVL.

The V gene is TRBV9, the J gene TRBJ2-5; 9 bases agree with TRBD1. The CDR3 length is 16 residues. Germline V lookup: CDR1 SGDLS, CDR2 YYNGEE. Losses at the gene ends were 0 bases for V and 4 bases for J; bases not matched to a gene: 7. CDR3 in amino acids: CASSVAGGQGLETQYF. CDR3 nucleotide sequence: TGTGCCAGCAGCGTAGCAGGGGGACAGGGTCTAGAGACCCAGTACTTC. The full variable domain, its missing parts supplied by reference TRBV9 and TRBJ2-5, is DSGVTQTPKHLITATGQRVTLRCSPRSGDLSVYWYQQSLDQGLQFLIQYYNGEERAKGNILERFSAQQFPDLHSELNLSSLELGDSALYFCASSVAGGQGLETQYFGPGTRLLVL.

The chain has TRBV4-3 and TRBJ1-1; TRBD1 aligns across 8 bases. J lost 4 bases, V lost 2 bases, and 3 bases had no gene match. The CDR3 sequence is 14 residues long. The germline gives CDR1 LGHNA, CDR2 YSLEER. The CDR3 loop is CASSQTDRGTEAFF. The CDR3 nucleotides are TGCGCCAGCAGCCAAACCGACAGGGGCACTGAAGCTTTCTTT.

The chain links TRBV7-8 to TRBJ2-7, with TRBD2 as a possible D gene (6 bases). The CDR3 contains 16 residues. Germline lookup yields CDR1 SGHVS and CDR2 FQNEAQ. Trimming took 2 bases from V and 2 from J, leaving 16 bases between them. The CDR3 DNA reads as TGTGCCAGCAGCTTAAATCTGGGAGGAGGCACCTACGAGCAGTACTTC. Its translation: CASSLNLGGGTYEQYF.

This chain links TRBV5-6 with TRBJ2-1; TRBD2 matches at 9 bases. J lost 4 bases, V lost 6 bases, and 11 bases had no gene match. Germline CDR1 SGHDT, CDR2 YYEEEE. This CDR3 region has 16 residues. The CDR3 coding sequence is TGTGCCAGCACCGCTTTCCTAGCGGGGTCTTACAATGAGCAGTTCTTC. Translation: CASTAFLAGSYNEQFF.

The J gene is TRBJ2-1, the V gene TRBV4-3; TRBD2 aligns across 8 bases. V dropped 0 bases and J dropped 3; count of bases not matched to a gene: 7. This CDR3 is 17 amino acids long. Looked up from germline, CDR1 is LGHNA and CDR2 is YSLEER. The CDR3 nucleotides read TGCGCCAGCAGCCAAGATGTGGCGGGGGGCGACTACAATGAGCAGTTCTTC. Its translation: CASSQDVAGGDYNEQFF.

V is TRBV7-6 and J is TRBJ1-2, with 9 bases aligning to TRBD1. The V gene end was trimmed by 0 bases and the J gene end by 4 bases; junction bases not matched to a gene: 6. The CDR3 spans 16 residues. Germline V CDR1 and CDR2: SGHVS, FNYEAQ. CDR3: CASSLADRGPPYGYTF. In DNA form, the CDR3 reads TGTGCCAGCAGCTTAGCGGACAGGGGACCACCCTATGGCTACACCTTC.

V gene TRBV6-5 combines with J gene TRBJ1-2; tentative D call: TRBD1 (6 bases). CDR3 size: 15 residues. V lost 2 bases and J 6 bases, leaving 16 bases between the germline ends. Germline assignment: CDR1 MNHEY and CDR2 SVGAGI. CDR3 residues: CASSYTGKAGHGYTF. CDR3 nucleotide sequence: TGTGCCAGCAGTTACACAGGGAAGGCGGGTCATGGCTACACCTTC.

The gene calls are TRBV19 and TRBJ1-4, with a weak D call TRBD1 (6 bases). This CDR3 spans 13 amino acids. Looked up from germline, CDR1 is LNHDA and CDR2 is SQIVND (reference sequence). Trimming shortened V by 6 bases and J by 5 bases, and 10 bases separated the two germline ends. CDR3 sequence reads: CASRDSLNEKLFF. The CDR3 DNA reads TGTGCCAGTAGGGACAGTTTAAATGAAAAACTGTTTTTT. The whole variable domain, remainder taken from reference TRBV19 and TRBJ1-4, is DGGITQSPKYLFRKEGQNVTLSCEQNLNHDAMYWYRQDPGQGLRLIYYSQIVNDFQKGDIAEGYSVSREKKESFPLTVTSAQKNPTAFYLCASRDSLNEKLFFGSGTQLSVL.

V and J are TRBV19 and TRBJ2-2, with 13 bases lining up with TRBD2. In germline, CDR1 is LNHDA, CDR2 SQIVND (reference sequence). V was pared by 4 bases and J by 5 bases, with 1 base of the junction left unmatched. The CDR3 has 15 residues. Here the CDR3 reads CASSTGLAGTGELFF. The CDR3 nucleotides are TGTGCCAGTAGTACGGGACTAGCGGGGACCGGGGAGCTGTTTTTT.

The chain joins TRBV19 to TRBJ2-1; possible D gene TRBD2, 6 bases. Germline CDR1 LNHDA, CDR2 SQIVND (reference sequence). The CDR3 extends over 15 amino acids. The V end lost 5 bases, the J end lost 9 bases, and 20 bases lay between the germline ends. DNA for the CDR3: TGTGCCAGTAGTTACGGGAACCCCGGCGGGGCTGAGCAGTTCTTC. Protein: CASSYGNPGGAEQFF.

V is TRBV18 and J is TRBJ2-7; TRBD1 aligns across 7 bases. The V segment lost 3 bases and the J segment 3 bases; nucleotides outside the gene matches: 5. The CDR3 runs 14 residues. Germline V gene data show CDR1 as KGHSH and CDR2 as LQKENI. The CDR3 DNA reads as TGTGCCAGCTCACCGGGGACAGTCAACTACGAGCAGTACTTC. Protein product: CASSPGTVNYEQYF.

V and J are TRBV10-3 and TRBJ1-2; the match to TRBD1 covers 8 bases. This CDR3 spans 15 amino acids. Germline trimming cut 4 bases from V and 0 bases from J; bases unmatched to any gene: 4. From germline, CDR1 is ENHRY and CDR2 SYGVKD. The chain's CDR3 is CAISARQGTNYGYTF. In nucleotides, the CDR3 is TGTGCCATCAGTGCACGACAGGGGACTAACTATGGCTACACCTTC.

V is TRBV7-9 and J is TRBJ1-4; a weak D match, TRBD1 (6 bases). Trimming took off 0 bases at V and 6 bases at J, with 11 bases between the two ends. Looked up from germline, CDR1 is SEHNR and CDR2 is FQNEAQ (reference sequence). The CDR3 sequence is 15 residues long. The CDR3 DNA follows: TGTGCCAGCAGCTTAGCGGGTGGGGGCGATGAAAAACTGTTTTTT. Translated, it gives CASSLAGGGDEKLFF.

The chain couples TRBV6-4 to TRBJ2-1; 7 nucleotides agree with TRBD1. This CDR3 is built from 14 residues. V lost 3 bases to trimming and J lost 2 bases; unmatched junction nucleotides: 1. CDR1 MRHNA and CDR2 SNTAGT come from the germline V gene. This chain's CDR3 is CASSEQGAYNEQFF. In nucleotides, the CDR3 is TGTGCCAGCAGTGAGCAGGGGGCCTACAATGAGCAGTTCTTC.

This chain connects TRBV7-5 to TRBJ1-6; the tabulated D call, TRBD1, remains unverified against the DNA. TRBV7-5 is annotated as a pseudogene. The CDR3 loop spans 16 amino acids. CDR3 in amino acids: CARSSRGQGWKSPLHF. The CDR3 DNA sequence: TGTGCCAGAAGCAGCCGCGGGCAGGGGTGGAAGTCACCCCTCCACTTT.